This passage covers 7 T cell receptor beta chains from one sample sequenced in a study of blood T cell repertoires in COVID-19. TCRdb's table, derived via immunoSEQ multiplex PCR, lists solely in-frame clones and lacks some. Found here are approximately 180,000 clones, approximately 79% of them singletons; the top ten hold approximately 27%. Sequencing was carried out using peripheral blood. These receptors all stem from an older woman with acute or convalescent COVID-19.

The CDR3 spells CASSESVGRIYEQYF. As DNA, the CDR3 is TGCGCCAGCAGTGAGTCAGTAGGCAGGATCTACGAGCAGTACTTC. This chain connects TRBV10-1 to TRBJ2-7; D is undetermined. Germline-derived CDR1 and CDR2 are WNHNN and SYGVQD (reference sequence). V lost 0 bases to trimming and J lost 3 bases, with 12 bases between them. This CDR3 comprises 15 residues.

The chain has TRBV6-5 and TRBJ1-2, with D uncertain. The CDR3 is 14 amino acids. Germline CDR1 MNHEY, CDR2 SVGAGI. Trimming pared 0 bases from V and 6 bases from J, leaving 11 bases between. This CDR3 is CASSYSWTGDGYTF. In DNA form, the CDR3 reads TGTGCCAGCAGTTACTCCTGGACTGGGGATGGCTACACCTTC.

This chain connects TRBV30 to TRBJ2-7; 13 bases fit TRBD2. Germline-derived CDR1 and CDR2 are GTSNPN and SVGIG (reference sequence). The junction had 3 bases not matched to a gene; V was cut back by 4 bases and J by 6 bases. The length of the CDR3 is 13 residues. The CDR3 bases are TGTGCCTGGAATGGACTAGCGGGAGTCGAGCAGTACTTC. Translated, it gives CAWNGLAGVEQYF. The full variable domain, its missing parts supplied by reference TRBV30 and TRBJ2-7, is SQTIHQWPATLVQPVGSPLSLECTVEGTSNPNLYWYRQAAGRGLQLLFYSVGIGQISSEVPQNLSASRPQDRQFILSSKKLLLSDSGFYLCAWNGLAGVEQYFGPGTRLTVT.

CDR3 coding DNA: TGTGCCAGCAGCGTCCTCAATGAGCAGTTCTTC. The encoded protein is CASSVLNEQFF. This chain links TRBV5-6 with TRBJ2-1; D gene unclear. The germline V gene has CDR1 SGHDT and CDR2 YYEEEE. The CDR3 length is 11 residues. V lost 4 bases and J lost 6, with 5 bases in between.

This chain uses TRBV7-9 with TRBJ2-3; 10 nucleotides align to TRBD2. Germline CDR1 is SEHNR and CDR2 is FQNEAQ (reference sequence). The CDR3 totals 17 residues. J lost 4 bases, V lost 0 bases, and 7 bases had no gene match. This CDR3 reads CASSLAYGTSVSDTQYF. The CDR3 DNA sequence: TGTGCCAGCAGCTTAGCCTATGGGACTAGCGTATCAGATACGCAGTATTTT.

The gene calls are TRBV11-3 and TRBJ2-7, with TRBD2 identical over 11 bases. The CDR3 runs to 19 residues. Germline V lookup: CDR1 SGHNT, CDR2 YENEEA. With 5 bases clipped from V and 1 base from J, the junction kept 16 bases outside the gene matches. CDR3 sequence: CASSKRLAGTMNLSYEQYF. The CDR3 nucleotides read TGTGCCAGCAGCAAAAGACTAGCGGGGACAATGAACCTATCCTACGAGCAGTACTTC.

V is TRBV30 and J is TRBJ2-2, with TRBD2 matching 7 bases. J was trimmed by 7 bases and V by 4 bases; bases with no gene match: 6. The CDR3 runs to 13 residues. Germline V lookup: CDR1 GTSNPN, CDR2 SVGIG (reference sequence). This CDR3 is CAWTSGISGELFF. Here the CDR3 DNA reads TGTGCCTGGACCAGCGGGATTAGCGGGGAGCTGTTTTTT.